The TCR beta chain described here comes from a study of cytomegalovirus exposure and HLA in healthy donors. The CDR3 loop spans 14 amino acids. From germline, CDR1 is SGHNT and CDR2 YENEEA. The V end lost 1 base, the J end lost 3 bases, and 10 bases lay between the germline ends. This clone was detected once. Antigen specificity is unknown. Study-wide results and caveats: The study reported that TCR beta sequences accurately predicted HLA-A and HLA-B alleles in most subjects. When analyzed later, a missense DCLRE1C variant was found to be linked to TCR beta V- and J-gene trimming.

Primers included in the PCR were 60 Vbeta and 13 Jbeta primers. Sequenced by immunoSEQ multiplex PCR; TCRdb stores in-frame clones only, minus some. The sample records some 150,000 clones, more than 70% being singletons. The genes are TRBV11-3 and TRBJ2-7, with D perhaps TRBD2 (7 bases). The receptor was derived from a male donor in good health and CMV-seronegative. The sequenced material came from PBMCs. As DNA, the CDR3 is TGTGCCAGCAGCTTAGGGGGGGGCAGCTACGAGCAGTACTTC. Residues: CASSLGGGSYEQYF.